Listed below are T cell receptor beta chains from one sample, sequenced in a study of cytomegalovirus exposure and HLA in healthy donors. Produced via immunoSEQ multiplex PCR; TCRdb's table is partial and in-frame only. The sample has 110,000 or so clones; roughly 63% are singletons. The specimen sequenced was PBMCs. Source of these receptors: a woman aged 70 to 79 in good health and CMV-seropositive. Both conserved end residues are part of each CDR3. A D gene is named only where the DNA matches it firmly.

NA | TRBJ2-1 | TRBV6-1 | CASSERRGGRNEQFF
NA | TRBJ1-6 | TRBV7-2 | CASSLQGGNSPLHF
TRBD1 | TRBJ2-3 | TRBV12-5 | CASGLRDREWDTQYF
TRBD2 | TRBJ2-7 | TRBV7-2 | CASSLDWTSAYEQYF
TRBD1 | TRBJ1-1 | TRBV9 | CASSVGGTGNTEAFF
NA | TRBJ1-4 | TRBV28 | CASSQGQNNEKLFF
TRBD1 | TRBJ1-1 | TRBV9 | CASSSQRGPRHTEAFF
TRBD1 | TRBJ1-1 | TRBV6-5 | CASSGQGNTEAFF
TRBD2 | TRBJ2-2 | TRBV14 | CASSPGGTHTGELFF
NA | TRBJ2-3 | TRBV5-1 | CASSLAGVPTDTQYF
TRBD1 | TRBJ1-4 | TRBV29-1 | CSVGTGFNEKLFF
TRBD1 | TRBJ2-5 | TRBV5-6 | CASTGTGQETQYF
NA | TRBJ2-3 | TRBV4-2 | CASSQERGPITDTQYF
NA | TRBJ2-2 | TRBV9 | CASSLSRANTGELFF
TRBD1 | TRBJ1-2 | TRBV7-2 | CASSSGQGFGYTF
NA | TRBJ1-4 | TRBV20-1 | CSAANEKLFF
NA | TRBJ1-1 | TRBV19 | CASSGAGFTEAFF
NA | TRBJ1-1 | TRBV29-1 | CSVSHVNTEAFF